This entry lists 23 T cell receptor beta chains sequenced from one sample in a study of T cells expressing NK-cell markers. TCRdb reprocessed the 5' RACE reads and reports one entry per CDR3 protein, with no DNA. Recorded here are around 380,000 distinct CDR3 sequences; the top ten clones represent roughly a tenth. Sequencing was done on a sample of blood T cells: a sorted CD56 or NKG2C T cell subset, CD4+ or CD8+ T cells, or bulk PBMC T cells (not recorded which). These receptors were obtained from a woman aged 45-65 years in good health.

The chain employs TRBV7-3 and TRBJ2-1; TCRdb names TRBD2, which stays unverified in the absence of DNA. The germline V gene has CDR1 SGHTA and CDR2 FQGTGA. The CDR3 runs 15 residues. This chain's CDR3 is CASSLWRGRDNEQFF.

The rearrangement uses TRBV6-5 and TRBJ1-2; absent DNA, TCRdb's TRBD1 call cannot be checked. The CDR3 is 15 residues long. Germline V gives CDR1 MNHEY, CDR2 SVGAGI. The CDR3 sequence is CASRAPGQRGYGYTF.

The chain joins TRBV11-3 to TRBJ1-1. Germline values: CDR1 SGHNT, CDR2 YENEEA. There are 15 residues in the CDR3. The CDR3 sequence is CASSLRSGLRTEAFF.

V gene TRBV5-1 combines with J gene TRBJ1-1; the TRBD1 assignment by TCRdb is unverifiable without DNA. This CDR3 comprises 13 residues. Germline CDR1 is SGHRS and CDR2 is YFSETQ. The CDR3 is CASSLVVREEAFF.

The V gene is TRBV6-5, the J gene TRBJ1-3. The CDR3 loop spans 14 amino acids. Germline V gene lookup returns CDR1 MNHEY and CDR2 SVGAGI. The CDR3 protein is CASSYGNSGNTIYF.

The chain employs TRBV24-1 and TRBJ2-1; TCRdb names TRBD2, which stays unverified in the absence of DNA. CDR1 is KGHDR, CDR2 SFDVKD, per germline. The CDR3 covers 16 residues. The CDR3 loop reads CATSDSVAGNYNEQFF.

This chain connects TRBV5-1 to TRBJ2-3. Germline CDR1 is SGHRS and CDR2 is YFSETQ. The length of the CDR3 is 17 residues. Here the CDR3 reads CASSLRSAETTTDTQYF.

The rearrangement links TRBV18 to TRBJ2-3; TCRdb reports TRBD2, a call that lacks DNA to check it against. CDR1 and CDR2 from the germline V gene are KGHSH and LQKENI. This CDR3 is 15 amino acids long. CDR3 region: CASSPEREIEDTQYF.

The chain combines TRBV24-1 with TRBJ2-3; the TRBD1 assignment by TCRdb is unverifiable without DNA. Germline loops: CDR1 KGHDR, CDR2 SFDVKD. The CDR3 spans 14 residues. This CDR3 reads CATSAAGGRDTQYF.

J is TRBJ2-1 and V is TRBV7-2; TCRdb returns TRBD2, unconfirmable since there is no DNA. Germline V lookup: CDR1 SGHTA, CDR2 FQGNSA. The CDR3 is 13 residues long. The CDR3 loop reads CAQREGSYNEQFF.

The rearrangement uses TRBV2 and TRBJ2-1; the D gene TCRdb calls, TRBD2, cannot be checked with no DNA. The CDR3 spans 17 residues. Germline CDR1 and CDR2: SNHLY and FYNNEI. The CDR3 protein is CASSVLGLASSYNEQFF.

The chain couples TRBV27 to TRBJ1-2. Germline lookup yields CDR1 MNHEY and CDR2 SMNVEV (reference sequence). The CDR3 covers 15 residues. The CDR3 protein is CARFLGRRQPYGYTF.

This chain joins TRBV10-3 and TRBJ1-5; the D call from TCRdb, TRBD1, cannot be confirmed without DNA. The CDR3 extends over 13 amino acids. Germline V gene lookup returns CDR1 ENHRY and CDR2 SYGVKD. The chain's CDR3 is CAIRDRGGQPQHF.

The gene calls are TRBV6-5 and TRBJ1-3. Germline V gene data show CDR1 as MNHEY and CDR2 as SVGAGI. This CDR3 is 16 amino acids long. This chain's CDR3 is CASSYLGQGSGNTIYF.

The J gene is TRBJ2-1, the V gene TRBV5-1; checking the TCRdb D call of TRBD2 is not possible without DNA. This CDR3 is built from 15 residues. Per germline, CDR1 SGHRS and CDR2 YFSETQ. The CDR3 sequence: CASSSIAQSYNEQFF.

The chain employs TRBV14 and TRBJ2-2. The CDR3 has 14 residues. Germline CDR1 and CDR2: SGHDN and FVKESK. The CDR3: CASSQDLRGGELFF.

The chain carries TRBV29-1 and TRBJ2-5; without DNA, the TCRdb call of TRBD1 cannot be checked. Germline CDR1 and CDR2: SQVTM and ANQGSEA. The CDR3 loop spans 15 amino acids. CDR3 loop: CSVDTGTGVRETQYF.

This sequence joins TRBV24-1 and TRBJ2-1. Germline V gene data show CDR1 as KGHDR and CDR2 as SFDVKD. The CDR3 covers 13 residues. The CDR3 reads CATSDLIRNEQFF.

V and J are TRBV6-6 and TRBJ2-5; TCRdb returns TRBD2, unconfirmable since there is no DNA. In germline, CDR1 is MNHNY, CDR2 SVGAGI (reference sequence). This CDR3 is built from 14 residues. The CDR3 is CASSSGSWRETQYF.

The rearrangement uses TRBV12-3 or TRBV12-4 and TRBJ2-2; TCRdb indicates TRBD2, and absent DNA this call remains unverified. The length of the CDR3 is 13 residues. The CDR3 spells CASRALPNGELFF.

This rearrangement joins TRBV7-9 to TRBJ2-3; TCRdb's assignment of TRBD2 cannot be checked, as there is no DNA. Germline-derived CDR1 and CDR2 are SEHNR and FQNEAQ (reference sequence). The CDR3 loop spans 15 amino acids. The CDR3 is CAGRGASGVTDTQYF.

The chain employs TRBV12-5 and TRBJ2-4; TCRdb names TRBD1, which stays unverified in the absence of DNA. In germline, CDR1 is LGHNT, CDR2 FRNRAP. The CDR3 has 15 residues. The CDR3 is CASAQGQLSQNIQYF.

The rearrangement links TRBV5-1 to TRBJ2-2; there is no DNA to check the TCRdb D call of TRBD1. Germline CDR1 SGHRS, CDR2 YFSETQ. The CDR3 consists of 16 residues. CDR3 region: CASSLWTGPNTGELFF. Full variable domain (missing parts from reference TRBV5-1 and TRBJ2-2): KAGVTQTPRYLIKTRGQQVTLSCSPISGHRSVSWYQQTPGQGLQFLFEYFSETQRNKGNFPGRFSGRQFSNSRSEMNVSTLELGDSALYLCASSLWTGPNTGELFFGEGSRLTVL.